These T cell receptor beta chains were read from a single sample in a study of blood T cell repertoires in COVID-19. Assay: immunoSEQ multiplex PCR; the TCRdb copy retains only in-frame clones and omits some. The sample includes about 94,000 clones, 80% of them seen just once. The sequencing input was peripheral blood. The source is a woman of 80 years or more with acute or convalescent COVID-19. CDR3s include the opening cysteine and the closing phenylalanine or tryptophan. Each record gives: J gene, D gene, clone size, V gene, CDR3 DNA, CDR3 protein. A D gene is named only where the DNA matches it firmly. A clone size is listed for some rows: how often the clone was seen (once, few, many), or a class if it is expanded.

j_call: TRBJ1-2; d_call: TRBD1; clone_size: NA; v_call: TRBV3-1/TRBV3-2; cdr3_nt: TGTGCCAGCAGCCAACCAGGACAGGGACACTATGGCTACACCTTC; cdr3_aa: CASSQPGQGHYGYTF
j_call: TRBJ2-6; d_call: NA; clone_size: NA; v_call: TRBV6-5; cdr3_nt: TGTGCCAGCAGGAAGGGGTTATCAGGGGCCAACGTCCTGACTTTC; cdr3_aa: CASRKGLSGANVLTF
j_call: TRBJ2-2; d_call: TRBD2; clone_size: NA; v_call: TRBV4-1; cdr3_nt: TGCGCCAGCAGCCAAGATGGCCCTAGCGGGAACACCGGGGAGCTGTTTTTT; cdr3_aa: CASSQDGPSGNTGELFF
j_call: TRBJ2-7; d_call: NA; clone_size: NA; v_call: TRBV6-1; cdr3_nt: TGTGCCAGCAGTGACTACTTTGTACAGGCCTCCGTGGCGAGCGAGCAGTACTTC; cdr3_aa: CASSDYFVQASVASEQYF
j_call: TRBJ1-4; d_call: TRBD1; clone_size: NA; v_call: TRBV3-1/TRBV3-2; cdr3_nt: TGTGCCAGCAGCCGGGACAGGGGACCTAATGAAAAACTGTTTTTT; cdr3_aa: CASSRDRGPNEKLFF
j_call: TRBJ1-2; d_call: NA; clone_size: NA; v_call: TRBV10-3; cdr3_nt: TGTGCCATCAGTGCAGAGGGTCCCGTAGCTAACTATGGCTACACCTTC; cdr3_aa: CAISAEGPVANYGYTF
j_call: TRBJ2-1; d_call: TRBD2; clone_size: NA; v_call: TRBV6-5; cdr3_nt: TGTGCCAGCAGTTGGCGGGAGGGGTTTGAGCAGTTCTTC; cdr3_aa: CASSWREGFEQFF
j_call: TRBJ2-5; d_call: TRBD2; clone_size: once; v_call: TRBV7-2; cdr3_nt: TGTGCCAGCAGCTTCAGGCGGGAGGAGACCCAGTACTTC; cdr3_aa: CASSFRREETQYF
j_call: TRBJ1-3; d_call: TRBD1; clone_size: few; v_call: TRBV7-9; cdr3_nt: TGTGCCAGCAGCTCGGACAGGGAAGCTGGAAACACCATATATTTT; cdr3_aa: CASSSDREAGNTIYF
j_call: TRBJ1-2; d_call: NA; clone_size: few; v_call: TRBV29-1; cdr3_nt: TGCAGCGCTGGGGGAGGGGCTTATGGCTACACCTTC; cdr3_aa: CSAGGGAYGYTF
j_call: TRBJ1-2; d_call: NA; clone_size: NA; v_call: TRBV15; cdr3_nt: TGTGCCACCAGCAGAGGATTCCGGTCCTATGGCTACACCTTC; cdr3_aa: CATSRGFRSYGYTF
j_call: TRBJ1-2; d_call: NA; clone_size: NA; v_call: TRBV7-6; cdr3_nt: TGTGCCAGCAGCCCTCTTGGACAAGAGTACACCTTC; cdr3_aa: CASSPLGQEYTF
j_call: TRBJ2-7; d_call: TRBD2; clone_size: NA; v_call: TRBV9; cdr3_nt: TGTGCCAGCAGCCCCCGGTATAATAGCGGGGGGGCCTGGCGAGACGAGCAGTACTTC; cdr3_aa: CASSPRYNSGGAWRDEQYF
j_call: TRBJ1-5; d_call: NA; clone_size: NA; v_call: TRBV2; cdr3_nt: TGTGCCAGCAGTGAATCGTTACAGCCCCAGCATTTT; cdr3_aa: CASSESLQPQHF
j_call: TRBJ2-1; d_call: TRBD2; clone_size: once; v_call: TRBV29-1; cdr3_nt: TGCAGCACTAGCGGGAGACGGGGGGCCTACAATGAGCAGTTCTTC; cdr3_aa: CSTSGRRGAYNEQFF
j_call: TRBJ2-5; d_call: NA; clone_size: few; v_call: TRBV23-1; cdr3_nt: TGCGCCAGCAGCCGGGAGGGGACAGCGAGGGAGACCCAGTACTTC; cdr3_aa: CASSREGTARETQYF
j_call: TRBJ2-7; d_call: NA; clone_size: NA; v_call: TRBV6-1; cdr3_nt: TGTGCCAGCAGTGAAAACGCGTTGCCCTACGAGCAGTACTTC; cdr3_aa: CASSENALPYEQYF
j_call: TRBJ2-2; d_call: TRBD2; clone_size: NA; v_call: TRBV7-7; cdr3_nt: TGTGCCAGCAGCTTATCAGCGGGAGAAGGGAAGCTGTTTTTT; cdr3_aa: CASSLSAGEGKLFF
j_call: TRBJ2-7; d_call: NA; clone_size: NA; v_call: TRBV5-1; cdr3_nt: TGCGCCAGCAGCTTGGACGGGATTTACTACGAGCAGTACTTC; cdr3_aa: CASSLDGIYYEQYF